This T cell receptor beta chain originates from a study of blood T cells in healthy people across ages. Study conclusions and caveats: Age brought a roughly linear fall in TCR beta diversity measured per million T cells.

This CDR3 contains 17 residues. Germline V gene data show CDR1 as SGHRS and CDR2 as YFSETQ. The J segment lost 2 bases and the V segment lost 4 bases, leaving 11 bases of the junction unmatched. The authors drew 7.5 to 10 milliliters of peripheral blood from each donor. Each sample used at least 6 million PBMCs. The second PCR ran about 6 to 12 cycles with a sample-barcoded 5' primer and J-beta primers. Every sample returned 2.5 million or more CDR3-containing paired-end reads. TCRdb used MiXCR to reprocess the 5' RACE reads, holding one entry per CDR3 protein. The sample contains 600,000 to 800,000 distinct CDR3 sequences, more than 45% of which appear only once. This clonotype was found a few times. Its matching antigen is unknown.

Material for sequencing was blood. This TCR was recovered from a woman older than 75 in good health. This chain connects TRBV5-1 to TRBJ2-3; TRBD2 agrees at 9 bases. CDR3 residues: CASSPKLAGRITDTQYF. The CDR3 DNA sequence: TGCGCCAGCAGCCCCAAGCTAGCGGGAAGGATCACAGATACGCAGTATTTT.